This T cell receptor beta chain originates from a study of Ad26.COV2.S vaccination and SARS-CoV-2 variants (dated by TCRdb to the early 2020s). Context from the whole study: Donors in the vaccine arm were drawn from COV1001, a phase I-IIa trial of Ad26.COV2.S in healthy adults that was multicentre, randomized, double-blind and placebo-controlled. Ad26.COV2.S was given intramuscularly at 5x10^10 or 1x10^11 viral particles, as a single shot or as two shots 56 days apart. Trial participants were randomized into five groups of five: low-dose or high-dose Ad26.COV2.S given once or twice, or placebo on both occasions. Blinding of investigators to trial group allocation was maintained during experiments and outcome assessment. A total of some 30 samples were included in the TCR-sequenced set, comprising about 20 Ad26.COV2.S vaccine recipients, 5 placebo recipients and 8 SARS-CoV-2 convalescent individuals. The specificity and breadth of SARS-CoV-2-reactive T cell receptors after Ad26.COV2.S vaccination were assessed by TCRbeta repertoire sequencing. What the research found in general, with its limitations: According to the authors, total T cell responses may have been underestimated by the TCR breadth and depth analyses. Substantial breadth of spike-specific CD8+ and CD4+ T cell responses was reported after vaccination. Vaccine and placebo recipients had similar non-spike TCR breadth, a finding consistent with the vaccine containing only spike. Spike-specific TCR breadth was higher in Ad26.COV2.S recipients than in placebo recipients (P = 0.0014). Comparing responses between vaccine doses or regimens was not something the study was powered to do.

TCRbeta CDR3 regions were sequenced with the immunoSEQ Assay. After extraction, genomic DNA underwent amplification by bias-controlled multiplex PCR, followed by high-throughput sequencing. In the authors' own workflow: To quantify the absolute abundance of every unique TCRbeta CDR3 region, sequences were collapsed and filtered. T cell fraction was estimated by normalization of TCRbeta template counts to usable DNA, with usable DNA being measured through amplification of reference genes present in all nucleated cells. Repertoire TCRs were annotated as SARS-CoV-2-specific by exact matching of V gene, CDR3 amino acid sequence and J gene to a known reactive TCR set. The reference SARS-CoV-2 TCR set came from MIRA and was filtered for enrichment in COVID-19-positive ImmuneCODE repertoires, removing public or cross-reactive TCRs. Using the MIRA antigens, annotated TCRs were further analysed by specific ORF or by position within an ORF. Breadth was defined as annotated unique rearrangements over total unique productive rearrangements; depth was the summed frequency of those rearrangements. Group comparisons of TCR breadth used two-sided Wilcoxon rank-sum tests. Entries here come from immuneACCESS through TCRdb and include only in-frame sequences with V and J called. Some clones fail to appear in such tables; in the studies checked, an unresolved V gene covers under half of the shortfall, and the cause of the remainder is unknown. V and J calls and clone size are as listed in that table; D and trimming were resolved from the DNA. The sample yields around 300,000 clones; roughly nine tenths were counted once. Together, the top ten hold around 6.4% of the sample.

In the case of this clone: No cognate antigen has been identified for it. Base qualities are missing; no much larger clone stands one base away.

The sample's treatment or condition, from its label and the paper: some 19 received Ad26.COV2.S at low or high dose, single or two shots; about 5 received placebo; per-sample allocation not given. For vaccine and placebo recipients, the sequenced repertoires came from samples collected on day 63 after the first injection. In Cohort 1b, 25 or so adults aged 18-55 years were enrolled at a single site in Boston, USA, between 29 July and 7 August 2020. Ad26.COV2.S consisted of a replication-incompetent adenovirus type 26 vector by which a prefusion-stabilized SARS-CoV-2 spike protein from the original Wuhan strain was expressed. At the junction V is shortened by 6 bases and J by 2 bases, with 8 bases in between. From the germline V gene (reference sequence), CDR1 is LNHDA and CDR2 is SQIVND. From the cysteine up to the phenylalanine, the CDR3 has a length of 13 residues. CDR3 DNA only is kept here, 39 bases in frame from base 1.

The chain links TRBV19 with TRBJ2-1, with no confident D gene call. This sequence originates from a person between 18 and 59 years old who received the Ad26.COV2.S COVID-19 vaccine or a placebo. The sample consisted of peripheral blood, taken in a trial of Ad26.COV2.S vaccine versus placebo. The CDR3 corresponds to CASRVSAYNEQFF. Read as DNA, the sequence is TGTGCCAGTAGGGTGTCCGCCTACAATGAGCAGTTCTTC. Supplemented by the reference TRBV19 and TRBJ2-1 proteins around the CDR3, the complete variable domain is DGGITQSPKYLFRKEGQNVTLSCEQNLNHDAMYWYRQDPGQGLRLIYYSQIVNDFQKGDIAEGYSVSREKKESFPLTVTSAQKNPTAFYLCASRVSAYNEQFFGPGTRLTVL.